This T cell receptor beta chain was captured in a study of shared clonotypes between healthy human individuals. Repertoires were generated with immunoSEQ multiplex PCR, while TCRdb's copy carries only in-frame clones and drops some. This table has 150,000 to 200,000 clones, around 93% appearing once. The length of the CDR3 is 14 residues. In germline, CDR1 is SGHVS, CDR2 FNYEAQ. J lost 5 bases, V lost 1 base, and 3 bases had no gene match. The chain links TRBV7-6 to TRBJ2-5, with 8 bases identical to TRBD2. The TCR was taken from a woman aged 30 to 39 in good health. Material for sequencing was naive CD4+ T cells sorted from blood. Stated subset: CD45RA+ positively selected. Here the CDR3 DNA reads TGTGCCAGCAGCTTAGAACTAGCGGTCGAGACCCAGTACTTC. Its translation: CASSLELAVETQYF.